This TCR beta chain derives from a study of OX40 agonist ivuxolimab in advanced cancers. With regard to this clone: Its antigen is as yet unknown.

Study results and caveats: Some patients without response likewise showed low normalized clonal expansion.

The germline V gene encodes CDR1 MNHEY and CDR2 SVGAGI. This CDR3 contains 15 residues. V was pared by 2 bases and J by 10 bases, with 19 bases between. The protocol was immunoSEQ multiplex PCR, while the TCRdb copy is restricted to in-frame clones and leaves out a portion. The data show 100,000 to 150,000 clones, about 90% seen once. This sequence was found in an adult with an advanced solid tumor such as melanoma, head and neck, liver or kidney cancer. The material was CD4+ or CD8+ T cells sorted from blood, obtained in a trial of the OX40 agonist ivuxolimab. The chain joins TRBV6-5 to TRBJ2-3; D uncertain. The CDR3 protein is CASSYMAAESGAQYF. CDR3 DNA sequence: TGTGCCAGCAGTTACATGGCGGCCGAATCTGGCGCGCAGTATTTT.